This T cell receptor beta chain was recorded in a study of blood T cells in healthy people across ages. The overall study: Per two T cells, template switching captured roughly one barcoded beta molecule.

Only a few counts were recorded for this clonotype. The antigen is not known. Trimming took 4 bases from V and 0 from J, leaving 14 bases between them. Germline assignment: CDR1 DFQATT and CDR2 SNEGSKA (reference sequence). The CDR3 totals 15 residues. A second PCR, run for roughly 7 to 12 cycles, used a sample-barcoded 5' primer plus a J-beta primer mix. Samples each returned at least 2.5 million CDR3-containing paired-end reads. TCRdb re-called the 5' RACE reads through MiXCR, storing one row per CDR3 protein. The table has about 1.5 million distinct CDR3 sequences, around 40% seen once; the top ten hold roughly 3.7%. Findings of the study overall: Older individuals had lower TCR beta diversity per million T cells (the decline was roughly linear). Investigators treated diversity estimates from one million T cells as underestimates.

The sample was blood. This sequence was found in a young woman in good health. The chain is built from TRBV20-1 and TRBJ2-3; D tentatively reads TRBD1 or TRBD2 (5 bases each). The CDR3 is CSATLRGSSTDTQYF. The CDR3 coding sequence is TGCAGTGCTACCTTGAGGGGATCTAGCACAGATACGCAGTATTTT.